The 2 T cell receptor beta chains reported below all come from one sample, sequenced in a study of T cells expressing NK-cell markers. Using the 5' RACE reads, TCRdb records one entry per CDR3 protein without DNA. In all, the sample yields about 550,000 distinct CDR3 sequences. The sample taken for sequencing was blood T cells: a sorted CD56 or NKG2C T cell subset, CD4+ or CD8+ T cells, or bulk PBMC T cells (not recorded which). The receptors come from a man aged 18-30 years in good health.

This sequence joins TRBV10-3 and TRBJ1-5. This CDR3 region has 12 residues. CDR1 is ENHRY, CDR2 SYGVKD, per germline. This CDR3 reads CAISGQNQPQHF.

CDR3 protein: CASSAARGPQHF. This chain joins TRBV7-2 and TRBJ1-5; without DNA, the TCRdb call of TRBD1 cannot be checked. The CDR3 contains 12 residues. The germline V gene has CDR1 SGHTA and CDR2 FQGNSA.